The rows below give T cell receptor beta chains drawn from one sample of a study of T cell changes during pregnancy in multiple sclerosis. Clones were read by immunoSEQ multiplex PCR, and TCRdb kept only the in-frame ones, dropping some. The profile shows tens of thousands of clones, 94% of them singletons. This material consisted of peripheral blood, taken in the second trimester of pregnancy. The receptor source for this set is a female donor in good health, enrolled as a control in a pregnancy study. The CDR3 runs from the conserved cysteine through the conserved F or W. Fields, in order: J gene, D gene, V gene, CDR3 length, clone size, CDR3 DNA, CDR3 protein. A D gene is named only where the DNA matches it firmly. Clone size is given for some rows only: seen once, a few or many times, or a class if the clone is expanded.

J gene: TRBJ1-5
D gene: -
V gene: TRBV29-1
CDR3 length: 13
clone size: -
CDR3 DNA: TGCAGCGTTGTATGGGGGCGTGGACAGCCCCAGCATTTT
CDR3 protein: CSVVWGRGQPQHF

J gene: TRBJ2-4
D gene: -
V gene: TRBV7-9
CDR3 length: 16
clone size: -
CDR3 DNA: TGTGCCAGCAGCTTAGTAATGACAGAAACTTTAAACATTCAGTACTTC
CDR3 protein: CASSLVMTETLNIQYF

J gene: TRBJ2-5
D gene: TRBD2
V gene: TRBV4-1
CDR3 length: 16
clone size: -
CDR3 DNA: TGCGCCAGCAGCCAAGACGGGCTAGCGGCCCAAGAGACCCAGTACTTC
CDR3 protein: CASSQDGLAAQETQYF

J gene: TRBJ1-1
D gene: -
V gene: TRBV11-3
CDR3 length: 9
clone size: few
CDR3 DNA: TGTTCGGGGAGGACTGAAGCTTTCTTT
CDR3 protein: CSGRTEAFF

J gene: TRBJ1-5
D gene: -
V gene: TRBV5-1
CDR3 length: 18
clone size: once
CDR3 DNA: TGCGCCAGCAGTACTCCTCAACAGGGATTCTGGGGCAATCAGCCCCAGCATTTT
CDR3 protein: CASSTPQQGFWGNQPQHF

J gene: TRBJ1-2
D gene: TRBD1
V gene: TRBV11-2
CDR3 length: 14
clone size: -
CDR3 DNA: TGTGCCAGCAGCCCCTTAGGGGGCGTCGACGGCTACACCTTC
CDR3 protein: CASSPLGGVDGYTF

J gene: TRBJ2-1
D gene: -
V gene: TRBV5-1
CDR3 length: 13
clone size: -
CDR3 DNA: TGCGCCAGCAGCCACCCAGGGGTGACAGAGCAGTTCTTC
CDR3 protein: CASSHPGVTEQFF

J gene: TRBJ2-3
D gene: TRBD2
V gene: TRBV10-3
CDR3 length: 16
clone size: -
CDR3 DNA: TGTGCCACCGCGAATGTGGGAGGGAGAGGCACAGATACGCAGTATTTT
CDR3 protein: CATANVGGRGTDTQYF

J gene: TRBJ2-5
D gene: TRBD2
V gene: TRBV10-3
CDR3 length: 19
clone size: -
CDR3 DNA: TGTGCCATCAGTCGAAGTTGGACTAGCGGGAGGGCCAGGCAAGAGACCCAGTACTTC
CDR3 protein: CAISRSWTSGRARQETQYF

J gene: TRBJ2-1
D gene: -
V gene: TRBV27
CDR3 length: 14
clone size: -
CDR3 DNA: TGTGCCAGCAGTTTGATTGACACTCAAAATGAGCAGTTCTTC
CDR3 protein: CASSLIDTQNEQFF

J gene: TRBJ1-1
D gene: TRBD1
V gene: TRBV19
CDR3 length: 12
clone size: -
CDR3 DNA: TGTACCAGCAGGGGGCCGAACACTGAAGCTTTCTTT
CDR3 protein: CTSRGPNTEAFF

J gene: TRBJ2-3
D gene: TRBD2
V gene: TRBV6-1
CDR3 length: 15
clone size: once
CDR3 DNA: TGTGCCAGCAGTGAAGGTGAAGCGGGATCGGATACGCAGTATTTT
CDR3 protein: CASSEGEAGSDTQYF

J gene: TRBJ2-7
D gene: TRBD1
V gene: TRBV5-1
CDR3 length: 15
clone size: -
CDR3 DNA: TGCGCCAGCAGCTTGACCGGGACAGGGCCGTACGAGCAGTACTTC
CDR3 protein: CASSLTGTGPYEQYF

J gene: TRBJ2-1
D gene: -
V gene: TRBV7-2
CDR3 length: 17
clone size: -
CDR3 DNA: TGTGCCAGCAGCTTATTTTATGCCGCCAAGGAGCGCAATGAGCAGTTCTTC
CDR3 protein: CASSLFYAAKERNEQFF

J gene: TRBJ2-1
D gene: -
V gene: TRBV6-6
CDR3 length: 15
clone size: -
CDR3 DNA: TGTGCCAGTTGTGGGGCTGCAAGCTCCTACAATGAGCAGTTCTTC
CDR3 protein: CASCGAASSYNEQFF

J gene: TRBJ2-7
D gene: TRBD1
V gene: TRBV30
CDR3 length: 15
clone size: -
CDR3 DNA: TGTGCCTGGACTCTTCCCGGACAGGGATTCTACGAGCAGTACTTC
CDR3 protein: CAWTLPGQGFYEQYF

J gene: TRBJ2-2
D gene: -
V gene: TRBV7-2
CDR3 length: 13
clone size: -
CDR3 DNA: TGTGCCAGCAGCTCCTACTCAACCGGGGAGCTGTTTTTT
CDR3 protein: CASSSYSTGELFF

J gene: TRBJ2-7
D gene: TRBD2
V gene: TRBV14
CDR3 length: 16
clone size: -
CDR3 DNA: TGTGCCAGCAGCCGCGCGGGACTATCGAGCTCCTACGAGCAGTACTTC
CDR3 protein: CASSRAGLSSSYEQYF

J gene: TRBJ1-3
D gene: -
V gene: TRBV7-2
CDR3 length: 17
clone size: -
CDR3 DNA: TGTGCCAGCAGCTTAGGAGGTGTAGGGAGCTCTGGAAACACCATATATTTT
CDR3 protein: CASSLGGVGSSGNTIYF

J gene: TRBJ2-7
D gene: TRBD1
V gene: TRBV28
CDR3 length: 13
clone size: -
CDR3 DNA: TGTGCCAGCAGTTTAACAGGGGGTTATGAGCAGTACTTC
CDR3 protein: CASSLTGGYEQYF

J gene: TRBJ1-1
D gene: -
V gene: TRBV27
CDR3 length: 14
clone size: -
CDR3 DNA: TGTGCCAGCAGTCTGGAGTGGGGGGACACTGAAGCTTTCTTT
CDR3 protein: CASSLEWGDTEAFF

J gene: TRBJ2-7
D gene: TRBD2
V gene: TRBV11-3
CDR3 length: 15
clone size: once
CDR3 DNA: TGTGCCAGCAGCTTATTAGTGACTAGCGGGGTACGGCAGTACTTC
CDR3 protein: CASSLLVTSGVRQYF

J gene: TRBJ1-1
D gene: TRBD1
V gene: TRBV2
CDR3 length: 13
clone size: -
CDR3 DNA: TGTGCCAGCAGTCGGGACAGCAACACTGAAGCTTTCTTT
CDR3 protein: CASSRDSNTEAFF

J gene: TRBJ2-7
D gene: TRBD2
V gene: TRBV28
CDR3 length: 15
clone size: -
CDR3 DNA: TGTGCCAGCAGTACGGCGGGGGAGGGGTCCTACGAGCAGTACTTC
CDR3 protein: CASSTAGEGSYEQYF

J gene: TRBJ1-3
D gene: -
V gene: TRBV25-1
CDR3 length: 13
clone size: -
CDR3 DNA: TGTGCCAGCAGCCAGGCTGCTGGAAACACCATATATTTT
CDR3 protein: CASSQAAGNTIYF

J gene: TRBJ2-7
D gene: TRBD1
V gene: TRBV18
CDR3 length: 17
clone size: -
CDR3 DNA: TGTGCCAGCTCACCCAGTTTCACGGGACAGCAAGTCTACGAGCAGTACTTC
CDR3 protein: CASSPSFTGQQVYEQYF

J gene: TRBJ2-4
D gene: -
V gene: TRBV30
CDR3 length: 11
clone size: -
CDR3 DNA: TGTGCCTGGAGTTACTATGGACAGGCGGGGTTC
CDR3 protein: CAWSYYGQAGF

J gene: TRBJ2-3
D gene: -
V gene: TRBV6-4
CDR3 length: 14
clone size: -
CDR3 DNA: TGTGCCAGCAGTGACGATAGTCTCACAGATACGCAGTATTTT
CDR3 protein: CASSDDSLTDTQYF

J gene: TRBJ2-3
D gene: -
V gene: TRBV7-9
CDR3 length: 13
clone size: -
CDR3 DNA: TGTGCCAGCAGCTTAACAGGGTCGGATACGCAGTATTTT
CDR3 protein: CASSLTGSDTQYF

J gene: TRBJ2-3
D gene: -
V gene: TRBV27
CDR3 length: 12
clone size: -
CDR3 DNA: TGTGCCAGCAGGTCGAGCACAGATACGCAGTATTTT
CDR3 protein: CASRSSTDTQYF

J gene: TRBJ1-4
D gene: -
V gene: TRBV4-2
CDR3 length: 16
clone size: -
CDR3 DNA: TGTGCCAGCAGCCAAGCTAGCCTGGCAACTAATGAAAAACTGTTTTTT
CDR3 protein: CASSQASLATNEKLFF

J gene: TRBJ2-1
D gene: -
V gene: TRBV27
CDR3 length: 15
clone size: -
CDR3 DNA: TGTGCCAGCAGTTTAGGGCAGAACTCCTACAATGAGCAGTTCTTC
CDR3 protein: CASSLGQNSYNEQFF

J gene: TRBJ2-3
D gene: TRBD2
V gene: TRBV27
CDR3 length: 14
clone size: -
CDR3 DNA: TGTGCCAGCAGTTCTAGCGGGTACACAGATACGCAGTATTTT
CDR3 protein: CASSSSGYTDTQYF

J gene: TRBJ2-5
D gene: -
V gene: TRBV4-1
CDR3 length: 14
clone size: -
CDR3 DNA: TGCGCCAGCAGCCATTCCGGACAAGGAGAGACCCAGTACTTC
CDR3 protein: CASSHSGQGETQYF

J gene: TRBJ2-7
D gene: -
V gene: TRBV5-6
CDR3 length: 14
clone size: -
CDR3 DNA: TGTGCCAGCAGCTTGGGACTGTCGGCCTACGAGCAGTACTTC
CDR3 protein: CASSLGLSAYEQYF

J gene: TRBJ2-1
D gene: TRBD2
V gene: TRBV10-3
CDR3 length: 14
clone size: -
CDR3 DNA: TGTGCCATCAGCGTAACTAGCGGGGGAAATGAGCAGTTCTTC
CDR3 protein: CAISVTSGGNEQFF

J gene: TRBJ2-4
D gene: -
V gene: TRBV28
CDR3 length: 11
clone size: -
CDR3 DNA: TGTGCCAGCAGTCGTCAAAACATTCAGTACTTC
CDR3 protein: CASSRQNIQYF

J gene: TRBJ1-5
D gene: -
V gene: TRBV28
CDR3 length: 14
clone size: -
CDR3 DNA: TGTGCCAGCAGTTTTGGAGGGAGCAATCAGCCCCAGCATTTT
CDR3 protein: CASSFGGSNQPQHF

J gene: TRBJ2-7
D gene: -
V gene: TRBV19
CDR3 length: 13
clone size: once
CDR3 DNA: TGTGCCAGTAGTTCCCCACAGGGCTACGAGCAGTACTTC
CDR3 protein: CASSSPQGYEQYF

J gene: TRBJ1-4
D gene: TRBD1
V gene: TRBV25-1
CDR3 length: 18
clone size: -
CDR3 DNA: TGTGCCAGCAGTGGATGGGGACAGGGGGACTCAACTAATGAAAAACTGTTTTTT
CDR3 protein: CASSGWGQGDSTNEKLFF